The rows below give T cell receptor beta chains drawn from one sample of a study of T cells in narcolepsy. Only in-frame clones appear in the TCRdb table, and some are missing; sequencing was by immunoSEQ multiplex PCR. The table lists 31,000 or so clones, almost 90% of them singletons, with about 1.3% in the top ten. Material for sequencing was CD45RA- memory CD4+ T cells from PBMCs. Receptors originate from a human donor with narcolepsy. The CDR3 runs from the conserved cysteine through the conserved F or W. The D gene is left open where the match is weak. Rows may omit the clone size; those that give it use once, few, many or a size class.

j_call v_call d_call clone_size cdr3_aa cdr3_nt
TRBJ2-7 TRBV6-1 . . CASSEIIGRSYEQYF TGTGCCAGCAGTGAAATAATAGGCAGGTCCTACGAGCAGTACTTC
TRBJ2-1 TRBV29-1 . . CSVEGKYSYNEQFF TGCAGCGTTGAAGGGAAATACTCCTACAATGAGCAGTTCTTC
TRBJ2-7 TRBV2 . . CASSTTGNYEQYF TGTGCCAGCAGCACGACGGGGAACTACGAGCAGTACTTC
TRBJ1-5 TRBV6-6 . . CASSPGGNQPQHF TGTGCCAGCAGCCCCGGAGGCAATCAGCCCCAGCATTTT
TRBJ1-2 TRBV9 TRBD1 . CASSVSAGGQGGGYTF TGTGCCAGCAGCGTCTCAGCAGGGGGACAGGGCGGTGGCTACACCTTC
TRBJ2-7 TRBV6-1 TRBD2 . CASRERTSGRLYEQYF TGTGCCAGCAGGGAACGGACTAGCGGGAGGCTCTACGAGCAGTACTTC
TRBJ1-1 TRBV15 . . CATSRSPLGTEAFF TGTGCCACCAGCAGATCCCCCCTAGGCACTGAAGCTTTCTTT
TRBJ1-6 TRBV7-2 . . CASSFGTGHGDNSPLHF TGTGCCAGCAGCTTCGGTACAGGCCACGGGGATAATTCACCCCTCCACTTT
TRBJ1-6 TRBV27 . . CASRNPGSLYSPLHF TGTGCCAGCAGGAACCCAGGGTCCCTATATTCACCCCTCCACTTT
TRBJ2-7 TRBV4-1 TRBD2 . CASSQGGTSGRTEQYF TGCGCCAGCAGCCAAGGTGGCACTAGCGGGAGAACCGAGCAGTACTTC
TRBJ1-5 TRBV28 . . CASSYGFQPQHF TGTGCCAGCAGTTATGGGTTTCAGCCCCAGCATTTT
TRBJ1-2 TRBV19 . few CASNPAGKDYGYTF TGTGCCAGTAACCCGGCGGGGAAAGACTATGGCTACACCTTC
TRBJ2-2 TRBV27 TRBD2 . CASSPQRGRGNGELFF TGTGCCAGCAGTCCTCAGCGGGGTCGAGGAAACGGGGAGCTGTTTTTT
TRBJ2-1 TRBV4-2 TRBD2 . CASSQGGTSSYNEQFF TGTGCCAGCAGCCAAGGTGGGACTAGCTCCTACAATGAGCAGTTCTTC
TRBJ2-2 TRBV10-1 TRBD2 . CASTRAGDSGELFF TGCGCCAGCACCAGGGCGGGAGACAGCGGGGAGCTGTTTTTT
TRBJ1-2 TRBV10-2 TRBD1 once CATQTGTGLGYGYTF TGCGCCACCCAAACCGGGACAGGGTTGGGCTATGGCTACACCTTC
TRBJ2-5 TRBV11-3 TRBD2 once CASSPGLADSETQYF TGTGCCAGCAGCCCCGGACTAGCGGACTCAGAGACCCAGTACTTC
TRBJ2-7 TRBV14 . . CASSKGLFAYEQYF TGTGCCAGCAGCAAGGGCCTCTTTGCCTACGAGCAGTACTTC
TRBJ2-1 TRBV19 TRBD2 . CASLAGGGFNEQFF TGTGCCAGCCTAGCGGGAGGGGGGTTCAATGAGCAGTTCTTC
TRBJ1-1 TRBV20-1 . . CSARVGGSAFF TGCAGTGCTAGAGTCGGAGGGTCGGCTTTCTTT
TRBJ2-5 TRBV5-1 TRBD2 . CASSSFGGSGEGETQYF TGCGCCAGCAGCTCATTCGGGGGTAGCGGGGAAGGTGAGACCCAGTACTTC
TRBJ2-1 TRBV7-2 . . CASSLRQAWDEQFF TGTGCCAGCAGCTTAAGGCAGGCTTGGGATGAGCAGTTCTTC
TRBJ1-1 TRBV27 TRBD1 . CASSLTTGSGTEAFF TGTGCCAGCAGTTTAACGACAGGGTCTGGCACTGAAGCTTTCTTT
TRBJ2-3 TRBV5-8 TRBD2 . CASSPTGTSTGTDTQYF TGTGCCAGCAGTCCGACCGGGACTAGTACCGGCACAGATACGCAGTATTTT
TRBJ2-1 TRBV7-9 TRBD2 once CASSLGGTSGSYEQFF TGTGCCAGCAGCTTAGGAGGGACTAGCGGGAGCTATGAGCAGTTCTTC
TRBJ1-1 TRBV12-2 . . CASRLATAPVVEAEAFF TGTGCAAGTCGCTTAGCGACAGCGCCGGTGGTGGAGGCTGAAGCTTTCTTT
TRBJ2-6 TRBV6-5 . . CASKQQGSGANVLTF TGTGCCAGCAAGCAACAGGGTTCTGGGGCCAACGTCCTGACTTTC
TRBJ2-7 TRBV19 . . CASSIGRRGEQYF TGTGCCAGTAGTATAGGACGTCGGGGCGAGCAGTACTTC
TRBJ2-3 TRBV7-8 . . CASSFEGEADTQYF TGTGCCAGCAGCTTTGAAGGGGAGGCAGATACGCAGTATTTT
TRBJ2-1 TRBV7-9 TRBD2 . CASRPGLVPQNEQFF TGTGCCAGCAGACCGGGACTAGTCCCCCAAAATGAGCAGTTCTTC
TRBJ2-7 TRBV6-5 . few CASSYSGGASYEQYF TGTGCCAGCAGTTACTCTGGCGGGGCCTCCTACGAGCAGTACTTC
TRBJ2-7 TRBV6-4 TRBD2 . CASSDSTSGSYEQYF TGTGCCAGCAGTGACTCGACTAGCGGCTCCTACGAGCAGTACTTC
TRBJ1-2 TRBV11-2 . . CASSLAEGLHTLYGYTF TGTGCCAGCAGCTTAGCGGAGGGACTACACACCCTATATGGCTACACCTTC
TRBJ1-2 TRBV28 . . CASTSPFRGKYGYTF TGTGCCAGCACCTCGCCGTTCAGGGGAAAGTATGGCTACACCTTC
TRBJ1-4 TRBV2 TRBD1 . CASRTGDTTNEKLFF TGTGCCAGCAGGACAGGGGATACAACTAATGAAAAACTGTTTTTT
TRBJ2-2 TRBV7-2 TRBD1 . CASSPGQGLLGELFF TGTGCCAGCAGCCCGGGACAGGGGTTGCTCGGGGAGCTGTTTTTT
TRBJ2-7 TRBV5-4 . . CASSRGGENYEQYF TGTGCCAGCAGCCGGGGTGGGGAAAACTACGAGCAGTACTTC
TRBJ2-7 TRBV28 TRBD1 . CASSQPQGRTYEQYF TGTGCCAGCAGTCAACCACAGGGGCGAACCTACGAGCAGTACTTC
TRBJ2-3 TRBV5-4 TRBD2 . CASSLGVAGDSTDTQYF TGTGCCAGCAGCTTGGGGGTAGCGGGAGACTCAACAGATACGCAGTATTTT
TRBJ2-7 TRBV20-1 . . CSAEGYEQYF TGCAGTGCCGAGGGCTACGAGCAGTACTTC
TRBJ2-7 TRBV28 . . CASSLVGNSYEQYF TGTGCCAGCAGTTTAGTTGGTAACTCCTACGAGCAGTACTTC
TRBJ2-1 TRBV5-1 TRBD2 . CASSLNAGGTNEQFF TGCGCCAGCAGCTTGAACGCGGGAGGAACCAATGAGCAGTTCTTC
TRBJ2-7 TRBV6-1 . . CASGESRRGLFEQYF TGTGCCAGCGGTGAAAGTAGGAGGGGGCTCTTCGAGCAGTACTTC
TRBJ1-5 TRBV4-1 . . CASSQDRDNNQPQHF TGCGCCAGCAGCCAAGATAGGGACAACAATCAGCCCCAGCATTTT
TRBJ2-2 TRBV6-5 TRBD1 . CAIRGRDSRAGELFF TGTGCCATCCGGGGTAGGGACAGTAGAGCCGGGGAGCTGTTTTTT
TRBJ1-2 TRBV4-1 . . CASSQPWDTSYGYTF TGCGCCAGCAGCCAACCCTGGGACACCAGCTATGGCTACACCTTC